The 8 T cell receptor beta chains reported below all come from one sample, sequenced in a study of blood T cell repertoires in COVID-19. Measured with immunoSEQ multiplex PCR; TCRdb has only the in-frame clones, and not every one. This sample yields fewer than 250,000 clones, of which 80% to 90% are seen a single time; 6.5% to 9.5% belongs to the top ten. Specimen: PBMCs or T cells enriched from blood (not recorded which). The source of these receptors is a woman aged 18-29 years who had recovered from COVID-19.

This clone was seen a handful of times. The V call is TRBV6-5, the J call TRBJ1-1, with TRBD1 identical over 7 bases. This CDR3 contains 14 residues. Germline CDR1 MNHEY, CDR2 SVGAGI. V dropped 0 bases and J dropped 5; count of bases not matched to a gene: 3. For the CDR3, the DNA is TGTGCCAGCAGTTACTCGTCAGGGGGAACTGAAGCTTTCTTT. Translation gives CASSYSSGGTEAFF.

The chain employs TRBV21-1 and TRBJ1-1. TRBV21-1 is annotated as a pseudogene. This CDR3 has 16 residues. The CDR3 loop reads CASSVKGMGGTTEAFF. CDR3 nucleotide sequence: TGTGCCAGCAGCGTAAAGGGTATGGGGGGAACCACTGAAGCTTTCTTT.

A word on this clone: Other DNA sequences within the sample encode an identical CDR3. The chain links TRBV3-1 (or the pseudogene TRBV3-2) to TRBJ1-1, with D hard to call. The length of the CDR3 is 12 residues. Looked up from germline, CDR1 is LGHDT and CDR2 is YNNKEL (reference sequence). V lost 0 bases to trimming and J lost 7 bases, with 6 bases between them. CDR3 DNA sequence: TGTGCCAGCAGCCAAGAGGGAGGTGAAGCTTTCTTT. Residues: CASSQEGGEAFF.

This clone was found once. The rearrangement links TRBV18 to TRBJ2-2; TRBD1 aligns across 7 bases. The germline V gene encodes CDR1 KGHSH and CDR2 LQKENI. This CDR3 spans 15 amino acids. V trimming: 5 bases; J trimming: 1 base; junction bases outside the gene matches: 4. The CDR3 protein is CASSYRQGNTGELFF. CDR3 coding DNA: TGTGCCAGCTCATACCGACAGGGGAACACCGGGGAGCTGTTTTTT.

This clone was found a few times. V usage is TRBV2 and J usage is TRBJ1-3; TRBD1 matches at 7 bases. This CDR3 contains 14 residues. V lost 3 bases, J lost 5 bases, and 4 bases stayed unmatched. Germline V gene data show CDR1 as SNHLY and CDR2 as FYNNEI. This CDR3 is CASSDPGQRNTIYF. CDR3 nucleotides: TGTGCCAGCAGTGACCCGGGACAGAGAAACACCATATATTTT.

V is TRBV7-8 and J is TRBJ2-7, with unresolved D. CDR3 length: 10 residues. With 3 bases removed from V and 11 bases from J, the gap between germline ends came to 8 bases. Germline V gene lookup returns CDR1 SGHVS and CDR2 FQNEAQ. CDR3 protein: CASSFLSKYF. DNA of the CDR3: TGTGCCAGCAGCTTTCTATCAAAGTACTTC.

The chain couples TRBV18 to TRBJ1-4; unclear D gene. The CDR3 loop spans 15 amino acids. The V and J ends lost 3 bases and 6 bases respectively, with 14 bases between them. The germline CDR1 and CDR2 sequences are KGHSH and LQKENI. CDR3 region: CASSPPGYGHEKLFF. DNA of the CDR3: TGTGCCAGCTCACCGCCCGGCTATGGGCATGAAAAACTGTTTTTT.

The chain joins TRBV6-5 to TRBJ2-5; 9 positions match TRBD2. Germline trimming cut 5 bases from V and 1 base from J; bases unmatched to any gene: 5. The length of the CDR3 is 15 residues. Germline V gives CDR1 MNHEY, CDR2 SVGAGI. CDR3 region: CASSPWRGGQETQYF. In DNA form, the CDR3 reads TGTGCCAGCAGTCCCTGGCGGGGGGGCCAAGAGACCCAGTACTTC.